The sequence of this T cell receptor (beta chain) was determined in a study of monozygotic twins with inflammatory bowel disease. The germline CDR1 and CDR2 sequences are SGDLS and YYNGEE. The CDR3 runs to 16 residues. TCRdb re-called the 5' RACE reads; every CDR3 protein appears as one record, without DNA. The sample data list about 200,000 distinct CDR3 sequences. The rearrangement links TRBV9 to TRBJ2-7; TCRdb outputs TRBD1, but without DNA this stays unchecked. The TCR comes from a human donor with ulcerative colitis or Crohn's disease, or a healthy co-twin of an affected twin (not recorded which). The sample consisted of blood. The CDR3 reads CASSQTWGTPTYEQYF.